The 16 T cell receptor beta chains below all came from one sample that was sequenced in a study of blood T cell repertoires in COVID-19. Profiled with immunoSEQ multiplex PCR; TCRdb holds only in-frame clones, not every one. The sample consists of tens of thousands of clones, approximately 82% of them appearing once. Sample: peripheral blood. The receptors come from a human donor in a cohort sampled during active COVID-19.

This clone was seen a handful of times. The chain combines TRBV7-2 with TRBJ2-1; 14 positions agree with TRBD2. CDR3 length equals 18 residues. Trimming cost V 4 bases and J 8 bases; bases outside gene matches: 13. Germline V CDR1 and CDR2: SGHTA, FQGNSA. CDR3 nucleotides: TGTGCCAGCAGCTCGGGACTAGCGGGGGTCACCCGCGTTGATGAGCAGTTCTTC. This encodes CASSSGLAGVTRVDEQFF.

The J gene is TRBJ1-1, the V gene TRBV6-5; D is unclear. CDR3 length: 13 residues. V shed 2 bases and J shed 7 bases, with 11 bases lying between them. CDR1 is MNHEY and CDR2 is SVGAGI in the germline V gene. CDR3 sequence: CASSYGRALEAFF. CDR3 coding DNA: TGTGCCAGCAGTTACGGTCGCGCCCTTGAAGCTTTCTTT.

V and J are TRBV4-3 and TRBJ1-2, with 9 bases identical to TRBD1. The ends lost 0 bases at V and 2 bases at J; junction bases unmatched: 13. CDR1 is LGHNA and CDR2 is YSLEER in the germline V gene. The CDR3 covers 19 residues. In DNA form, the CDR3 reads TGCGCCAGCAGCCAAGATCTGGACAGGGGAGTTTTTAGAAACTATGGCTACACCTTC. Translation gives CASSQDLDRGVFRNYGYTF.

This clone has only one observation. The chain couples TRBV19 to TRBJ2-3; 8 bases fit TRBD2. The CDR3 is 17 residues long. V dropped 4 bases and J dropped 4; count of bases not matched to a gene: 13. Germline CDR1 reads LNHDA; CDR2 reads SQIVND (reference sequence). This CDR3 reads CASSTPGRGRFADTQYF. DNA of the CDR3: TGTGCCAGTAGTACCCCCGGGAGGGGAAGGTTCGCAGATACGCAGTATTTT. The entire variable domain, with the rest obtained from reference TRBV19 and TRBJ2-3, is as follows: DGGITQSPKYLFRKEGQNVTLSCEQNLNHDAMYWYRQDPGQGLRLIYYSQIVNDFQKGDIAEGYSVSREKKESFPLTVTSAQKNPTAFYLCASSTPGRGRFADTQYFGPGTRLTVL.

In its sample, this clone is medium-sized. CDR3 nucleotides: TGTGCCAGCAGCTTAGGCTCATGGGGGACAGGGTATGGCTACACCTTC. Residues: CASSLGSWGTGYGYTF. The chain couples TRBV11-2 to TRBJ1-2, with 9 positions matching TRBD1. The length of the CDR3 is 16 residues. Germline CDR1 SGHAT, CDR2 FQNNGV. V was pared by 1 base and J by 5 bases, with 8 bases of the junction left unmatched.

The chain is built from TRBV3-1 (or the pseudogene TRBV3-2) and TRBJ1-2; 7 nucleotides match TRBD1. The junction had 3 bases not matched to a gene; V was cut back by 2 bases and J by 0 bases. This CDR3 is 15 amino acids long. Germline CDR1 LGHDT, CDR2 YNNKEL (reference sequence). CDR3 nucleotides: TGTGCCAGCAGCCAACCTGGGACAGCTAACTATGGCTACACCTTC. Its protein product is CASSQPGTANYGYTF.

The rearrangement joins TRBV5-5 to TRBJ2-1, with TRBD2 matching over 8 bases. CDR1 is SGHKS, CDR2 YYEKEE, per germline (reference sequence). The CDR3 runs to 16 residues. J lost 3 bases, V lost 1 base, and 6 bases had no gene match. The CDR3, as DNA: TGTGCCAGCAGCTTGATGGGCGGGGGGCTCTACAATGAGCAGTTCTTC. Translating it yields CASSLMGGGLYNEQFF.

This rearrangement joins TRBV15 to TRBJ1-1, with D possibly being TRBD1 (6 bases). This CDR3 region has 12 residues. CDR1 is LNHNV and CDR2 is YYDKDF in the germline V gene (reference sequence). V lost 0 bases, J lost 13 bases, and 12 bases lay in between. The CDR3, as DNA: TGTGCCACCAGCAGAGATCAGGGGAGATATTTCTTT. It codes for CATSRDQGRYFF.

In its sample, this clone was seen a few times. This chain joins TRBV7-9 and TRBJ1-1, with no clear D. Germline CDR1 reads SEHNR; CDR2 reads FQNEAQ (reference sequence). V was trimmed by 7 bases and J by 5 bases, leaving 14 bases between them. This CDR3 is built from 13 residues. CDR3 coding DNA: TGTGCCAGCACGACCCGGGCGGGGACTGAAGCTTTCTTT. Amino acid sequence: CASTTRAGTEAFF.

This chain uses TRBV7-3 with TRBJ2-3; D is uncertain. There are 13 residues in the CDR3. Between the trimmed V and J ends, which lost 0 bases and 2 bases, there was a span of 3 bases. Germline V gives CDR1 SGHTA, CDR2 FQGTGA. CDR3 nucleotides: TGTGCCAGCAGCTTAACGTACACAGATACGCAGTATTTT. Translated: CASSLTYTDTQYF.

This sequence joins TRBV4-1 and TRBJ1-6, with a possible D match to TRBD1 (5 bases). Germline CDR1 is MGHRA and CDR2 is YSYEKL. With 0 bases removed from V and 6 bases from J, the gap between germline ends came to 9 bases. This CDR3 has 15 amino acids. CDR3 sequence (DNA): TGCGCCAGCAGCCAAGATGGGGCAGTTAATTCACCCCTCCACTTT. It specifies CASSQDGAVNSPLHF.

The chain recombines TRBV4-3 with TRBJ2-5; 7 bases map to TRBD1. V lost 3 bases to trimming and J lost 1 base; unmatched junction nucleotides: 2. The CDR3 is 14 residues long. Germline values: CDR1 LGHNA, CDR2 YSLEER. The CDR3 sequence is CASSQGTAQETQYF. The CDR3 DNA sequence: TGCGCCAGCAGCCAGGGGACAGCCCAAGAGACCCAGTACTTC.

The chain couples TRBV3-1 (or the pseudogene TRBV3-2) to TRBJ2-2; 10 nucleotides agree with TRBD2. Germline CDR1 reads LGHDT; CDR2 reads YNNKEL (reference sequence). Trimming removed 0 bases from V and 6 bases from J; junction bases left unmatched: 1. This CDR3 has 15 residues. CDR3 bases: TGTGCCAGCAGCCAAGAGGGACTAGCGTCCGGGGAGCTGTTTTTT. Its protein product is CASSQEGLASGELFF.

V usage is TRBV6-2 or TRBV6-3 and J usage is TRBJ2-4; a weak D match, TRBD1 (6 bases). The ends were cut back, 2 bases at V and 0 bases at J, with 14 bases in the middle. CDR1 is MNHEY, CDR2 SVGEGT, per germline. CDR3 length: 17 residues. The CDR3 spells CASSYPYRDLAKNIQYF. CDR3 sequence (DNA): TGTGCCAGCAGTTACCCCTACAGGGACCTAGCCAAAAACATTCAGTACTTC.

The V and J genes are TRBV3-1 (or the pseudogene TRBV3-2) and TRBJ1-2; D perhaps matches TRBD1 (6 bases). The CDR3 is 13 amino acids. Trimming cost V 4 bases and J 8 bases, with 14 bases left between them. Germline CDR1 and CDR2: LGHDT and YNNKEL (reference sequence). The CDR3 is CASSPRTESGYTF. CDR3 nucleotides: TGTGCCAGCAGCCCCAGGACAGAATCAGGCTACACCTTC.

The V gene is TRBV21-1, the J gene TRBJ2-7; TRBD1 is the table's D call, not checked against the DNA. TRBV21-1 is shown as a pseudogene. The CDR3 is made up of 16 amino acids. The DNA for the CDR3 is TGTGCCAGCAGCAAAGCTCCTAAGGGGTCTGCCTACGAGCAGTACTTC. Translated, it gives CASSKAPKGSAYEQYF.